This T cell receptor beta chain stems from a study of vaccination effects on CD4 cells after COVID-19. As concerns this clone: The antigen remains unidentified.

Viral peptide pools were used in the ViraFEST assay to expand antigen-specific CD4+ T cells, and sequencing came afterward. Cells that had been cultured for 10 days were the source of isolated CD4+ T cells. Assay: immunoSEQ multiplex PCR; the TCRdb copy retains only in-frame clones and omits some. The profile covers approximately 54,000 clones, with roughly 80% appearing a single time and roughly 2.3% taken by the ten largest. Looked up from germline, CDR1 is GTSNPN and CDR2 is SVGIG (reference sequence). This CDR3 is built from 15 residues. V shed 7 bases and J shed 7 bases, with 20 bases lying between them.

J is TRBJ1-6 and V is TRBV30, with D perhaps matching TRBD1 (5 bases). This TCR was recovered from a human donor who received a COVID-19 vaccine. The sequencing here drew on CD4+ T cells from PBMCs cultured with HCoV-229E spike peptides, taken before COVID-19 vaccination. This CDR3 is CASAPPGRRNSPLHF. CDR3 coding DNA: TGTGCCTCAGCACCTCCGGGACGGCGAAATTCACCCCTCCACTTT.